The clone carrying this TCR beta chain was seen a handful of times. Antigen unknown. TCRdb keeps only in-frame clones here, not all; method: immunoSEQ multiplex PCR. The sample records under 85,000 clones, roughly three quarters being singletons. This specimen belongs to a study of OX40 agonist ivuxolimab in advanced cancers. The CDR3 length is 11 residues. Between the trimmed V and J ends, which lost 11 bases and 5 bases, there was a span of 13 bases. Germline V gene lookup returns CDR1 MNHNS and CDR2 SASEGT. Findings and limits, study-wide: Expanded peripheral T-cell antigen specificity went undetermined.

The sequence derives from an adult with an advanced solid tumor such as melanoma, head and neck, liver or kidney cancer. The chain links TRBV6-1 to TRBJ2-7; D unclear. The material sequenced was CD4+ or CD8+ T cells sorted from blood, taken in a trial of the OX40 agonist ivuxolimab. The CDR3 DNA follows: TGTGCCTGTGACTGGCGTAACGAGCAGTACTTC. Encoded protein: CACDWRNEQYF.